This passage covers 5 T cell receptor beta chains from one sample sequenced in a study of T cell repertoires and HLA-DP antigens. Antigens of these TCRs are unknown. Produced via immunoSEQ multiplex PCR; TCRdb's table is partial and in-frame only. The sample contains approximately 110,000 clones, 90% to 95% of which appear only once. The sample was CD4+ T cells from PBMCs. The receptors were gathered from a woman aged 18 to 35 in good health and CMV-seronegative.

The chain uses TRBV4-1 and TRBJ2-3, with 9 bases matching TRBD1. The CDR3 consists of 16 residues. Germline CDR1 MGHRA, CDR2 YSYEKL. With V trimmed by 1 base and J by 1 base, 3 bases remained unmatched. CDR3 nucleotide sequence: TGCGCCAGCAGCCAAGCCTGGACAGGGGGCACAGATACGCAGTATTTT. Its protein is CASSQAWTGGTDTQYF.

The CDR3 sequence is CASSPPPAGLAANTGELFF. In DNA, the CDR3 is TGCGCCAGCAGTCCCCCCCCCGCGGGACTAGCGGCAAACACCGGGGAGCTGTTTTTT. The chain couples TRBV10-1 to TRBJ2-2; the match to TRBD2 covers 11 bases. The CDR3 is made up of 19 amino acids. Germline assignment: CDR1 WNHNN and CDR2 SYGVQD (reference sequence). The V and J ends lost 5 bases and 2 bases, in that order; junction bases with no gene match: 13.

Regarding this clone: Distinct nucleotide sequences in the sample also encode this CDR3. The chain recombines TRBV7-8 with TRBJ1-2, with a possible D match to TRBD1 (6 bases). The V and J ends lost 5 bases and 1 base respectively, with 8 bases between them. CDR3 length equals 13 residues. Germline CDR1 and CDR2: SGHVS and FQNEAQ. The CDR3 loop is CASSPDSNYGYTF. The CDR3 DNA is TGTGCCAGCAGCCCGGACAGTAACTATGGCTACACCTTC.

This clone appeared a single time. The CDR3 spells CACSRSSYNEQFF. CDR3 sequence (DNA): TGTGCCTGCAGCCGTAGCTCCTACAATGAGCAGTTCTTC. This chain joins TRBV30 and TRBJ2-1, with D unclear. CDR1 and CDR2 (germline): GTSNPN, SVGIG (reference sequence). CDR3 length: 13 residues. Trimming left V 6 bases short and J 0 bases short, with 9 bases between.

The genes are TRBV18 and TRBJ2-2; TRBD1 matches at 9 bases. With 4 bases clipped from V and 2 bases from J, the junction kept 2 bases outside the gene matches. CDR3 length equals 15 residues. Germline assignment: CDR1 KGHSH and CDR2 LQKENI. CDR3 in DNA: TGTGCCAGCTCACGGACAGGGGAAAACACCGGGGAGCTGTTTTTT. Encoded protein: CASSRTGENTGELFF.